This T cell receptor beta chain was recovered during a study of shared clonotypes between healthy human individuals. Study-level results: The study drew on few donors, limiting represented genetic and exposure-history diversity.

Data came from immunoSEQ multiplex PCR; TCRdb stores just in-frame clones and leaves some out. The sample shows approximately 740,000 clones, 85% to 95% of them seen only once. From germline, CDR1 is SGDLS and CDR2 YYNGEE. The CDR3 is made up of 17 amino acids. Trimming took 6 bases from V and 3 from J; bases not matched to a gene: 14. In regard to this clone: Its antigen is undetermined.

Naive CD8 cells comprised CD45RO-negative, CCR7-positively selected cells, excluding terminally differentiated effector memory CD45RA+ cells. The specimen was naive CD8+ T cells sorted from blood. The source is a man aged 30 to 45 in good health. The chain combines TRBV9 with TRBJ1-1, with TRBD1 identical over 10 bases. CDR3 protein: CASNAGGTGELYTEAFF. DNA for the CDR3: TGTGCCAGCAATGCCGGGGGGACAGGGGAATTATACACTGAAGCTTTCTTT.